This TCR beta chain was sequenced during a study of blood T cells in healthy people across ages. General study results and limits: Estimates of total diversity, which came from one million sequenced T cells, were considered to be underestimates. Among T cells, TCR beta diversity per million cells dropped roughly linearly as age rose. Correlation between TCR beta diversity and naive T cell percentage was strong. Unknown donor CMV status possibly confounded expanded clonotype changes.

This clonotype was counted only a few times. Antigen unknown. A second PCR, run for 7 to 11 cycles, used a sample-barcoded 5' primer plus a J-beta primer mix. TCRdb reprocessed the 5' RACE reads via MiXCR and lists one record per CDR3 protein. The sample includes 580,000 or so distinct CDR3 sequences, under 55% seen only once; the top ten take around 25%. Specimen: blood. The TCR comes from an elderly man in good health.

The chain's CDR3 is CASTAAGQGLGETQYF. CDR3 nucleotide sequence: TGTGCCAGCACCGCGGCCGGGCAGGGGTTGGGAGAGACCCAGTACTTC. The rearrangement uses TRBV6-6 and TRBJ2-5, with a tentative D call TRBD1 (6 bases). The germline CDR1 and CDR2 sequences are MNHNY and SVGAGI (reference sequence). The CDR3 consists of 16 residues. V lost 7 bases to trimming and J lost 4 bases, with 22 bases between them.